Sequencing of this T cell receptor beta chain was carried out in a study of cytomegalovirus exposure and HLA in healthy donors. The CDR3 length is 14 residues. Germline V gene sequence: CDR1 PRHDT, CDR2 FYEKMQ (reference sequence). V lost 2 bases, J lost 6 bases, and 14 bases lay in between. In the case of this clone: Its antigen is unidentified.

Primers: 60 Vbeta forward and 13 Jbeta reverse. Using immunoSEQ multiplex PCR, the repertoire was profiled, and TCRdb retains in-frame clones only, with some absent. The sample holds over 65,000 clones, roughly 80% seen once. Whole-study findings and limits: The listing of roughly 160 TCR beta chains classed them as cytomegalovirus-associated. A later analysis linked a missense variant in DCLRE1C to the trimming of TCR beta V and J genes. The Asian-associated ancestry cluster reportedly had fewer N-insertions than the roughly 670-donor mean in a later analysis.

J is TRBJ2-7 and V is TRBV13; D is undetermined. What was sequenced was PBMCs. This clonotype was obtained from a man aged 55 to 70 in good health and CMV-seropositive. The CDR3 nucleotides read TGTGCCAGCAGCTTACCCCCGGGTAGAAGCGAGCAGTACTTC. Protein: CASSLPPGRSEQYF. The complete variable domain, with remaining parts taken from reference TRBV13 and TRBJ2-7, reads AAGVIQSPRHLIKEKRETATLKCYPIPRHDTVYWYQQGPGQDPQFLISFYEKMQSDKGSIPDRFSAQQFSDYHSELNMSSLELGDSALYFCASSLPPGRSEQYFGPGTRLTVT.